Reported below is one T cell receptor beta chain. Antigen: not known. The data derive from a study of T cell responses to AZD1222 COVID-19 vaccine. Study-wide points: Among the donors, most were white British and more were female, and clonal diversity was possibly underestimated.

Libraries were prepared by immunoSEQ multiplex PCR; TCRdb keeps only in-frame clonotypes and omits some of them. The sample lists 100,000 to 150,000 clones; roughly 85% were seen once. Sequenced here: peripheral blood, sampled 28 days after the second dose of the MenACWY control vaccine. This clonotype originated in an adult who received the MenACWY meningococcal vaccine as a control.

Here the CDR3 reads CASSLGGQGGLYGYTF. CDR3 in DNA: TGTGCCAGCAGCTTGGGTGGACAGGGGGGTTTATATGGCTACACCTTC. The J gene is TRBJ1-2, the V gene TRBV5-4; 10 bases are shared with TRBD1. The CDR3 runs to 16 residues. The germline V gene has CDR1 SGHNT and CDR2 YYREEE (reference sequence). V shed 0 bases, J shed 5 bases, and the junction held 7 bases outside the gene matches.